One T cell receptor beta chain is described in this entry. Germline CDR1 LGHNA, CDR2 YNFKEQ. The CDR3 length is 17 residues. V was cut by 0 bases and J by 5 bases, with 16 bases left in between. This entry belongs to a study of OX40 agonist ivuxolimab in advanced cancers. Profiled with immunoSEQ multiplex PCR; TCRdb holds only in-frame clones, not every one. The table has 70,000 or so clones, around 90% seen once. The chain employs TRBV4-2 and TRBJ1-4; D is possibly TRBD1 (6 bases). This specimen consisted of CD4+ or CD8+ T cells sorted from blood, obtained in a trial of the OX40 agonist ivuxolimab. This TCR was recovered from an adult with an advanced solid tumor such as melanoma, head and neck, liver or kidney cancer. The CDR3 region is CASSQDNRVRMNEKLFF. The CDR3 DNA reads TGTGCCAGCAGCCAAGATAACAGGGTTCGAATGAATGAAAAACTGTTTTTT.